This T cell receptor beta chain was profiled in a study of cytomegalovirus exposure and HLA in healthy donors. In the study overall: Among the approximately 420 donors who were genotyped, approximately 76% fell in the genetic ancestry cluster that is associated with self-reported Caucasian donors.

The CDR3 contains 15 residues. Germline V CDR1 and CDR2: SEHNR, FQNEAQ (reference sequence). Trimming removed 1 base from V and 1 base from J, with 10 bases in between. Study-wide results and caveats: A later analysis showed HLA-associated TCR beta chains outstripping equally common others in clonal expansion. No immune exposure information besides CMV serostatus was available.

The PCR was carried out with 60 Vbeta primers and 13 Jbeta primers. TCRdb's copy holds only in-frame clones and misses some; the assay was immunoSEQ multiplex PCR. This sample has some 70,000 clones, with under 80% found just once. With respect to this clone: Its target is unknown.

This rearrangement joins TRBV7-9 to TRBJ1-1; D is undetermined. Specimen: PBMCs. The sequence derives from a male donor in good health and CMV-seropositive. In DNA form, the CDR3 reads TGTGCCAGCAGCTTAGGAAGTCACAGGAACACTGAAGCTTTCTTT. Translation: CASSLGSHRNTEAFF.